The source of this TCR beta chain is a study of shared clonotypes between healthy human individuals. Study as a whole: For every donor, three CD4 naive, three CD4 memory, two CD8 naive and one CD8 memory plates were used.

Sequencing used immunoSEQ multiplex PCR; TCRdb keeps in-frame clones, though not all of them. The table lists 2.3 million or so clones, just over 90% of them singletons. Germline assignment: CDR1 SSHAT and CDR2 FNYEAQ (reference sequence). CDR3 length equals 15 residues. V was pared by 1 base and J by 6 bases, with 12 bases between. V usage is TRBV7-7 and J usage is TRBJ2-2; D is tentatively TRBD1 or TRBD2 (5 bases each). Sample: naive CD4+ T cells from PBMCs. Subset meaning: CD45RA+ positively selected. The sequence came from a man aged 18 to 29 in good health. Some clones in this sample may be carry-over from other donors' samples. The CDR3 DNA is TGTGCCAGCAGCTTAGTATGGGGGACGCCCGGGGAGCTGTTTTTT. It specifies CASSLVWGTPGELFF.